The clone carrying this T cell receptor (beta chain) is categorized as medium-sized (0.01 to 0.1%). The target antigen is unknown. This sample stems from a study of CD4+ T cells in melanoma. Study findings and constraints: A reported correlation linked neoantigen-specific CD4+ T cells to CD8+, macrophage and B cell function.

Sequenced by immunoSEQ multiplex PCR; TCRdb stores in-frame clones only, minus some. The repertoire includes 8,500 to 10,000 clones, 71% of them detected once, and 16% sits in the top ten. Between the trimmed V and J ends, which lost 1 base and 7 bases, there was a span of 7 bases. Germline V gene sequence: CDR1 GTSNPN, CDR2 SVGIG (reference sequence). This CDR3 spans 11 amino acids. The clonotype comes from a human donor with melanoma. Sequencing input: cells from a culture (not recorded whether cultured in vitro). The chain uses TRBV30 and TRBJ1-2; D remains unclear. CDR3 protein: CAWSAYSGYTF. CDR3 DNA: TGTGCCTGGAGTGCTTACAGTGGCTACACCTTC.